A selection of T cell receptor beta chains follows, all from one sample in a study of T cells expressing NK-cell markers. With the 5' RACE reads reprocessed, TCRdb shows one record per CDR3 protein and no DNA. Recorded for this sample: 300,000 to 500,000 distinct CDR3 sequences. The sequenced material came from blood T cells: a sorted CD56 or NKG2C T cell subset, CD4+ or CD8+ T cells, or bulk PBMC T cells (not recorded which). The receptors were sampled from a woman aged 45-59 years in good health. Each CDR3 is given with its conserved first and last residue. Each record gives: J gene, V gene, CDR3 protein.

>TRBJ2-3|TRBV5-1
CASSLKGGENTQYF
>TRBJ2-5|TRBV11-1
CASGGGTGIETQYF
>TRBJ2-1|TRBV7-9
CASGKTSVYNEQFF
>TRBJ2-3|TRBV4-2
CASSQDPNPNSTDTQYF
>TRBJ2-2|TRBV6-6
CASSYSPGVNTGELFF
>TRBJ2-3|TRBV15
CATSLLGDTQYF
>TRBJ1-1|TRBV12-3/TRBV12-4
CASSPLLGAAEAFF
>TRBJ2-3|TRBV7-9
CASRRAADTQYF
>TRBJ1-1|TRBV5-4
CASSLFSGVTEAFF
>TRBJ1-5|TRBV20-1
CSARGAGPDNQPQHF
>TRBJ2-2|TRBV7-9
CASSLVAGMNTGELFF
>TRBJ1-2|TRBV6-5
CASSRTGGISPLDGYTF
>TRBJ2-7|TRBV3-1
CASSQDHHSYEQYF
>TRBJ1-2|TRBV7-9
CASSLYRGNYGYTF
>TRBJ1-6|TRBV29-1
CSVSWGTDSPLHF
>TRBJ2-7|TRBV6-1
CASSPDRGGEQYF
>TRBJ2-1|TRBV3-1
CASSQYQGPGNEQFF
>TRBJ2-2|TRBV6-4
CASSPRGENTGELFF
>TRBJ1-2|TRBV5-1
CASSGTGSNYGYTF
>TRBJ2-1|TRBV18
CASSQKTGIEQFF
>TRBJ2-1|TRBV20-1
CSARVLEEGNEQFF
>TRBJ1-3|TRBV6-1
CASSERVSSGNTIYF
>TRBJ1-5|TRBV20-1
CSARVGDNQPQHF
>TRBJ1-2|TRBV6-2/TRBV6-3
CASRETANYGYTF
>TRBJ2-5|TRBV27
CASSLGGSIPETQYF
>TRBJ1-4|TRBV4-1
CASSQEQVVRGGLFF
>TRBJ2-7|TRBV4-1
CASSSGVGSEQYF
>TRBJ2-7|TRBV19
CASSGLAGGQYEQYF
>TRBJ2-1|TRBV6-6
CASSYSGAGGVYNEQFF
>TRBJ2-1|TRBV12-3/TRBV12-4
CASSLIGGRYNEQFF
>TRBJ2-5|TRBV7-6
CASSLRLDGTSQYF
>TRBJ2-3|TRBV12-3/TRBV12-4
CASSLTDTQYF
>TRBJ1-5|TRBV5-1
CASSPGTDRIMPQHF
>TRBJ2-1|TRBV20-1
CSARVPGRATSGRPNEQFF
>TRBJ2-6|TRBV6-2/TRBV6-3
CASSLAVPGANVLTF
>TRBJ2-3|TRBV7-6
CASSLALGGDTQYF
>TRBJ2-7|TRBV5-1
CASSGRLPYEQYF
>TRBJ1-5|TRBV6-4
CASSDSDSNQPQHF
>TRBJ2-1|TRBV10-3
CAIRGEREGGSYNEQFF
>TRBJ1-4|TRBV5-6
CASSTLGQGETTNEKLFF
>TRBJ2-1|TRBV5-1
CASSLGLAGGSRDNEQFF
>TRBJ1-4|TRBV12-3/TRBV12-4
CASSLNGGEKLFF
>TRBJ2-3|TRBV11-2
CASSFVPGQGTDTQYF
>TRBJ2-2|TRBV4-1
CASSSLEGGRRTGELFF
>TRBJ2-1|TRBV6-1
CASNRLAGGLGGDYNEQFF
>TRBJ2-3|TRBV20-1
CSAHRIGTDTQYF
>TRBJ2-5|TRBV20-1
CSARRDRGRRETQYF
>TRBJ2-5|TRBV4-2
CASSHGTREETQYF
>TRBJ2-1|TRBV10-3
CAISYQETNEQFF
>TRBJ2-2|TRBV11-2
CASSILSDTGELFF
>TRBJ2-7|TRBV2
CASRPEAGVYEQYF
>TRBJ2-1|TRBV20-1
CSAREGSNEQFF
>TRBJ2-1|TRBV5-1
CASSPGTRTSIDEQFF